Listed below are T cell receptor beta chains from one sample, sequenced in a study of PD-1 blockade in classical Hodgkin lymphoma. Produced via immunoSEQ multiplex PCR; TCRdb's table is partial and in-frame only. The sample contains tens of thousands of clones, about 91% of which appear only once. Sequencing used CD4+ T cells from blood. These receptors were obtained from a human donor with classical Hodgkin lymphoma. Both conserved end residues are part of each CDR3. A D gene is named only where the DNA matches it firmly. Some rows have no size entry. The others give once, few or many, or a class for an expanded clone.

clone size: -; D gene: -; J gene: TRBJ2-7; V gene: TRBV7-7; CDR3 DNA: TGTGCCAGCAGCTTAGGATTCTCCTACGAGCAGTACTTC; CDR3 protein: CASSLGFSYEQYF
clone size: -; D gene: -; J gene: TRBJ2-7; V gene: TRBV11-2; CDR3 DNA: TGTGCCAGCAGCTTAGGGGGACTGTACGAGCAGTACTTC; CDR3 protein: CASSLGGLYEQYF
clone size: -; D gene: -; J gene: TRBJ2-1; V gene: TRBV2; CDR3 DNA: TGTGCCAGCAGTGAAGAGGTATTCTACAATGAGCAGTTCTTC; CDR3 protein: CASSEEVFYNEQFF
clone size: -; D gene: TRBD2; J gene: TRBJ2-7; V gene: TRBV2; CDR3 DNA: TGTGCCAGCAGTGGACTAGCGGCACTACGTGAGCAGTACTTC; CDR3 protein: CASSGLAALREQYF
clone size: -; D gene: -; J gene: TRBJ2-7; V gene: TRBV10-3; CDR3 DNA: TGTGCCACCCGGGACAACGCCTACGAGCAGTACTTC; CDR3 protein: CATRDNAYEQYF
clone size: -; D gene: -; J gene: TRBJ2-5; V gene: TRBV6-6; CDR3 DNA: TGTGCCAGCAGGGGAACCGAAACAGGGAGAGAGACCCAGTACTTC; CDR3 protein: CASRGTETGRETQYF
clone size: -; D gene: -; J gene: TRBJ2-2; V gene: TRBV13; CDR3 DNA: TGTGCCAGCAGCCCTGCCGACTTGTTGAACACCGGGGAGCTGTTTTTT; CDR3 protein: CASSPADLLNTGELFF
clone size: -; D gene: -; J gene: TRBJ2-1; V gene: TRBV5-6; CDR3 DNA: TGTGCCAGCAGCGACGCGGTCTACAATGAGCAGTTCTTC; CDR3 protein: CASSDAVYNEQFF
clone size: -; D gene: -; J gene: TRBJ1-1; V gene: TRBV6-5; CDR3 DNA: TGTGCCAGTTTGCGGAGCTCTGCTGAAGCTTTCTTT; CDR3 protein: CASLRSSAEAFF
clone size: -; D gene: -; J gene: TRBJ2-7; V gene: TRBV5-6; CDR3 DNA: TGTGCCAGCAGCTTGGCCGGGACACACTACGAGCAGTACTTC; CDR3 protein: CASSLAGTHYEQYF
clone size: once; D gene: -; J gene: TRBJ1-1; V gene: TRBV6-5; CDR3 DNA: TGTGCCAGCAGTTACCAGGGACTTCGAAACACTGAAGCTTTCTTT; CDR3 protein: CASSYQGLRNTEAFF
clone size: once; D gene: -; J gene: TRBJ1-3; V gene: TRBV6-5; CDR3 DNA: TGTGCCAGCAGTTCCCAACTGGGAGGGGCTGGAAACACCATATATTTT; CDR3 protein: CASSSQLGGAGNTIYF
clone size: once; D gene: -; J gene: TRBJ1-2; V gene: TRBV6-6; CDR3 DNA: TGTGCCAGCAGCCTTGGACAAGACCTACGTAACTATGGCTACACCTTC; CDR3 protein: CASSLGQDLRNYGYTF
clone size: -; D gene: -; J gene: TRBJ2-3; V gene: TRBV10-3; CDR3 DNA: TGTGCCATCAGTGGGGGCACAGATACGCAGTATTTT; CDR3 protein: CAISGGTDTQYF
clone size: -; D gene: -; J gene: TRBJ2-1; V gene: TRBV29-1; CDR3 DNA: TGCAGCGTCGACAGGGACTTAAGCGGATTACAGTTCTTC; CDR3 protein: CSVDRDLSGLQFF
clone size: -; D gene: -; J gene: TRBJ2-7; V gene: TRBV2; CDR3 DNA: TGTGCCAGCAGTTCGAGACATCGCTCCTACGAGCAGTACTTC; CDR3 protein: CASSSRHRSYEQYF
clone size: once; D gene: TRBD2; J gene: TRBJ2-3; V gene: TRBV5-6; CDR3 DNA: TGTGCCAGCAGCCAGGGACTAGCTCCAGATACGCAGTATTTT; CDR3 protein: CASSQGLAPDTQYF